The rows below give T cell receptor beta chains drawn from one sample of a study of beta chain features in type 1 diabetes. Profiling relied on immunoSEQ multiplex PCR, and the TCRdb table lists in-frame clones only, not all of them. The sample shows over 700,000 clones, 17% of them seen only once. Sequences were obtained from naive CD4+ T cells from blood. The receptors were sampled from a woman younger than 35 in good health. Both conserved end residues are trimmed from each CDR3.

V gene	J gene	CDR3 protein
TRBV19	TRBJ2-1	ASSKGSGRGSYNEQF
TRBV29-1	TRBJ2-1	SVAGTSGNNEQF
TRBV9	TRBJ2-7	ASSVGLAGYEQY
TRBV6-6	TRBJ2-5	ASSSSETQY
TRBV6-1	TRBJ1-5	ARAGQSNQPQH
TRBV20-1	TRBJ2-1	SATRLVEQF
TRBV7-2	TRBJ2-1	ASSLAPTVVNEQF
TRBV5-4	TRBJ2-5	ASSLEGQGGETQY
TRBV6-5	TRBJ2-1	ASSWGLAVNGDEQF
TRBV10-3	TRBJ2-7	AISDRTAVHSYEQY
TRBV6-5	TRBJ1-1	ASSYGGWNTEAF
TRBV7-8	TRBJ1-1	ASSLTGGTEAF
TRBV7-8	TRBJ2-5	ASSLVAWGQETQY
TRBV5-1	TRBJ2-5	ASSLVGSFGETQY
TRBV7-9	TRBJ2-7	ASRSSGVSYEQY
TRBV4-1	TRBJ2-3	ASSQERLAGGPIASTDTQY
TRBV18	TRBJ2-3	ASSPEGWTDTQY
TRBV19	TRBJ2-1	ASSRTDYSYNEQF
TRBV27	TRBJ2-7	ASTPSTGSYEQY
TRBV13	TRBJ1-1	ASSSGPPHLNTEAF
TRBV18	TRBJ1-1	ASSLGQNTEAF
TRBV10-3	TRBJ2-1	AILRQGGNEQF
TRBV25-1	TRBJ2-1	ASRGVQF
TRBV5-6	TRBJ1-3	ASMLIQGTGNTIY
TRBV28	TRBJ1-5	ASGGQTNQPQH
TRBV28	TRBJ1-1	ASSSWVADTEAF
TRBV28	TRBJ2-7	ASSPWGGTTYEQY
TRBV15	TRBJ2-1	ATRGPLYNEQF
TRBV18	TRBJ1-1	ASVRDSHLNTEAF
TRBV5-1	TRBJ1-2	ASSLDGQAYGYT
TRBV4-3	TRBJ2-7	ASSQEAGQFPYEQY
TRBV18	TRBJ1-2	ASSLDGEYGYT
TRBV4-2	TRBJ2-7	ASSQDSVIYEQY
TRBV28	TRBJ2-7	ASSFKAIRREQY
TRBV5-1	TRBJ2-1	ASSLMRENEQF
TRBV27	TRBJ1-3	ASSLLAGNTIY
TRBV18	TRBJ1-1	ASSPDVGKGLSAF
TRBV15	TRBJ2-1	ATSRWGRGLAKENSYNEQF
TRBV5-1	TRBJ1-4	ASSLDEKLF
TRBV6-5	TRBJ2-5	ASSSGTSLETQY
TRBV7-3	TRBJ2-1	ASSLTASAEQF
TRBV4-2	TRBJ1-1	ASSQKWTGENTEAF
TRBV18	TRBJ2-2	ASSPPFLAGAGELF
TRBV28	TRBJ1-2	ASSALPGLDGYT
TRBV6-1	TRBJ2-7	ASSGDSYEQY
TRBV7-2	TRBJ2-1	ASSLAVGDYTGSYNEQF
TRBV6-5	TRBJ2-1	ASSLSGVYNEQF
TRBV7-9	TRBJ2-7	ASSSSGTNSYEQY
TRBV18	TRBJ2-3	ASSPVPGADTQY
TRBV27	TRBJ2-2	ASSYLGWGKRNTGELF
TRBV9	TRBJ2-7	ASSVGTTSYEQY
TRBV19	TRBJ2-2	ASRRNPNTGELF
TRBV18	TRBJ2-1	ASSPAGTPVYNEQF
TRBV28	TRBJ1-2	ASSSQGSDYLGGYT
TRBV19	TRBJ2-1	ASRGDRLSSYNEQF
TRBV29-1	TRBJ2-5	SVRPPETQY
TRBV5-4	TRBJ2-2	ASSWETGTGELF
TRBV10-1	TRBJ1-1	ASSERGMNTEAF
TRBV6-1	TRBJ2-3	ASSGVKVGDTQY
TRBV19	TRBJ1-5	ASSIYTGNQPQH